These 21 T cell receptor beta chains were all obtained from the same sample, sequenced in a study of blood T cell repertoires in COVID-19. The data were produced by immunoSEQ multiplex PCR, yet TCRdb's version contains in-frame clones alone and is incomplete. The profile covers 250,000 to 350,000 clones, with approximately 90% appearing a single time and over 2% taken by the ten largest. Material for sequencing was peripheral blood. The receptors here all came from a woman aged 25 to 39 with COVID-19, enrolled during active disease.

V is TRBV3-1 (or the pseudogene TRBV3-2) and J is TRBJ2-1, with 7 bases aligning to TRBD1. Trimming removed 4 bases from V and 4 bases from J; junction bases left unmatched: 1. Germline-derived CDR1 and CDR2 are LGHDT and YNNKEL (reference sequence). The CDR3 covers 13 residues. The CDR3 DNA sequence: TGTGCCAGCAGCCTGGGACAGTACAATGAGCAGTTCTTC. Encoded protein: CASSLGQYNEQFF.

The chain combines TRBV9 with TRBJ1-2; 10 bases line up with TRBD1. Germline trimming cut 3 bases from V and 7 bases from J; bases unmatched to any gene: 3. Germline V CDR1 and CDR2: SGDLS, YYNGEE. The CDR3 is made up of 13 amino acids. The CDR3 loop is CASSGQGAGGYTF. The CDR3 DNA is TGTGCCAGCAGCGGACAGGGGGCTGGTGGCTACACCTTC.

The rearrangement links TRBV19 to TRBJ1-2, with 11 bases lining up with TRBD1. CDR1 is LNHDA, CDR2 SQIVND, per germline (reference sequence). J gave up 2 bases and V 4 bases, and 15 bases lay outside the gene matches. The CDR3 is made up of 19 amino acids. The CDR3 sequence is CASSTASGTGGLWNYGYTF. CDR3 nucleotide sequence: TGTGCCAGTAGTACCGCCTCCGGGACAGGGGGTTTGTGGAACTATGGCTACACCTTC.

This chain joins TRBV7-8 and TRBJ1-5; the match to TRBD1 covers 7 bases. Germline V CDR1 and CDR2: SGHVS, FQNEAQ. The CDR3 has 16 amino acids. Unmatched junction bases numbered 8, after V lost 2 bases and J lost 4 bases. The CDR3 nucleotides read TGTGCCAGCAGCTTATTAGACAGGGTCGTTAATCAGCCCCAGCATTTT. It specifies CASSLLDRVVNQPQHF.

The rearrangement links TRBV3-1 (or the pseudogene TRBV3-2) to TRBJ1-5, with 7 bases lining up with TRBD1. Germline CDR1 and CDR2: LGHDT and YNNKEL (reference sequence). This CDR3 comprises 15 residues. J was trimmed by 1 base and V by 5 bases; bases with no gene match: 5. In DNA form, the CDR3 reads TGTGCCAGCAGCAAGGACAGGTTCAGCAATCAGCCCCAGCATTTT. It encodes CASSKDRFSNQPQHF.

The genes are TRBV27 and TRBJ1-6; the match to TRBD1 covers 8 bases. J gave up 0 bases and V 6 bases, and 1 base lay outside the gene matches. Germline values: CDR1 MNHEY, CDR2 SMNVEV (reference sequence). The CDR3 length is 15 residues. CDR3: CASRGQVSYNSPLHF. CDR3 nucleotides: TGTGCCAGCAGGGGACAGGTCTCCTATAATTCACCCCTCCACTTT.

This clone was counted once. The chain couples TRBV9 to TRBJ2-7, with D possibly matching TRBD1 (5 bases). The CDR3 runs 13 residues. V was cut by 0 bases and J by 4 bases, with 8 bases left in between. Germline V gene data show CDR1 as SGDLS and CDR2 as YYNGEE. This CDR3 is CASSVAQGYEQYF. The CDR3 DNA reads as TGTGCCAGCAGCGTAGCCCAGGGTTACGAGCAGTACTTC.

The J gene is TRBJ1-2, the V gene TRBV11-2, with unresolved D. In germline, CDR1 is SGHAT, CDR2 FQNNGV. The CDR3 contains 12 residues. The V and J ends lost 4 bases and 7 bases respectively, with 10 bases between them. CDR3: CASSSGMGGYTF. DNA for the CDR3: TGTGCCAGCAGCTCCGGGATGGGTGGCTACACCTTC.

V and J are TRBV7-2 and TRBJ2-1, with 8 nucleotides matching TRBD1. Germline assignment: CDR1 SGHTA and CDR2 FQGNSA. The CDR3 spans 16 residues. J was trimmed by 7 bases and V by 3 bases; bases with no gene match: 11. Here the CDR3 DNA reads TGTGCCAGCAGCTTTAAGAGGACAGGGATTATTAATGAGCAGTTCTTC. Translation: CASSFKRTGIINEQFF. Filled out from reference TRBV7-2 and TRBJ2-1, the complete variable domain reads GAGVSQSPSNKVTEKGKDVELRCDPISGHTALYWYRQSLGQGLEFLIYFQGNSAPDKSGLPSDRFSAERTGGSVSTLTIQRTQQEDSAVYLCASSFKRTGIINEQFFGPGTRLTVL.

The V gene is TRBV11-2, the J gene TRBJ2-2; TRBD1 is a possible D gene (6 bases). Deletions cut 5 bases from V and 2 bases from J, with 12 bases between. The CDR3 length is 15 residues. CDR1 is SGHAT and CDR2 is FQNNGV in the germline V gene. The CDR3: CASSQPGQNTGELFF. The CDR3, as DNA: TGTGCCAGCAGCCAACCGGGACAAAACACCGGGGAGCTGTTTTTT.

The CDR3 is CASDTGGQGTGDYGYTF. The CDR3 DNA sequence: TGTGCCAGCGACACAGGGGGGCAAGGGACAGGGGACTATGGCTACACCTTC. V and J are TRBV10-3 and TRBJ1-2, with 10 positions matching TRBD1. Germline V gene data show CDR1 as ENHRY and CDR2 as SYGVKD. The CDR3 spans 17 residues. Trimming took 10 bases from V and 3 from J; bases not matched to a gene: 17.

The rearrangement uses TRBV7-9 and TRBJ2-5; 8 nucleotides line up with TRBD2. Germline loops: CDR1 SEHNR, CDR2 FQNEAQ (reference sequence). Trimming at V came to 1 base and at J to 5 bases, leaving 3 bases not matched to a gene. The length of the CDR3 is 14 residues. The CDR3 DNA sequence: TGTGCCAGCAGCTTAGAACTAGCGGAGGAGACCCAGTACTTC. The encoded protein is CASSLELAEETQYF.

DNA of the CDR3: TGTGCCAGCAGCCAAGGCAGCGTTAGCAATCAGCCCCAGCATTTT. Its translation is CASSQGSVSNQPQHF. The V call is TRBV3-1 (or the pseudogene TRBV3-2), the J call TRBJ1-5, with D unresolved. Germline lookup yields CDR1 LGHDT and CDR2 YNNKEL (reference sequence). The CDR3 totals 15 residues. V shed 1 base and J shed 0 bases, with 7 bases lying between them.

V and J are TRBV27 and TRBJ2-7; 8 nucleotides line up with TRBD2. J gave up 3 bases and V 6 bases, and 4 bases lay outside the gene matches. This CDR3 comprises 13 residues. Germline V gene lookup returns CDR1 MNHEY and CDR2 SMNVEV (reference sequence). The CDR3 DNA reads TGTGCCAGCAGGGATAGCGGGAACTACGAGCAGTACTTC. Translating it yields CASRDSGNYEQYF.

The chain has TRBV5-6 and TRBJ1-1; D perhaps matches TRBD1 (5 bases). The CDR3 sequence is 17 residues long. Germline loops: CDR1 SGHDT, CDR2 YYEEEE. V was trimmed by 4 bases and J by 1 base, leaving 20 bases between them. This chain's CDR3 is CASSEPTETDSNTEAFF. CDR3 sequence (DNA): TGTGCCAGCAGCGAACCTACGGAGACAGACTCGAACACTGAAGCTTTCTTT.

This clone was counted a single time. As DNA, the CDR3 is TGTGCCACCAGCAGAGTCGGGTCCGGGATGAACACTGAAGCTTTCTTT. It encodes CATSRVGSGMNTEAFF. V usage is TRBV15 and J usage is TRBJ1-1; D ambiguous. This CDR3 is 16 amino acids long. Germline-derived CDR1 and CDR2 are LNHNV and YYDKDF (reference sequence). Trimming pared 1 base from V and 0 bases from J, leaving 12 bases between.

J is TRBJ2-7 and V is TRBV19; weak D call: TRBD1 (6 bases). Germline V gives CDR1 LNHDA, CDR2 SQIVND (reference sequence). V lost 2 bases to trimming and J lost 2 bases, with 16 bases between them. This CDR3 has 16 amino acids. The CDR3 region is CASSITQGALTYEQYF. The CDR3 DNA follows: TGTGCCAGTAGTATAACACAGGGTGCCCTAACCTACGAGCAGTACTTC.

This chain connects TRBV11-2 to TRBJ1-5; 8 bases map to TRBD1. The germline V gene encodes CDR1 SGHAT and CDR2 FQNNGV. The V and J ends lost 5 bases and 2 bases, in that order; junction bases with no gene match: 2. The CDR3 is 14 amino acids. The CDR3 is CASSQDRGNQPQHF. The CDR3 region has the DNA TGTGCCAGCAGCCAGGACAGGGGCAATCAGCCCCAGCATTTT.

The rearrangement joins TRBV2 to TRBJ2-5, with TRBD2 matching over 7 bases. This CDR3 is built from 14 residues. The V gene end was trimmed by 4 bases and the J gene end by 5 bases; junction bases not matched to a gene: 7. Germline lookup yields CDR1 SNHLY and CDR2 FYNNEI. The CDR3 protein is CASSGGRGWETQYF. DNA of the CDR3: TGTGCCAGCAGTGGTGGGAGGGGCTGGGAGACCCAGTACTTC. Full variable domain (rest looked up from reference TRBV2 and TRBJ2-5): EPEVTQTPSHQVTQMGQEVILRCVPISNHLYFYWYRQILGQKVEFLVSFYNNEISEKSEIFDDQFSVERPDGSNFTLKIRSTKLEDSAMYFCASSGGRGWETQYFGPGTRLLVL.

The chain is built from TRBV12-3 or TRBV12-4 and TRBJ2-7, with a possible D match to TRBD1 (6 bases). V shed 6 bases and J shed 2 bases, with 11 bases lying between them. The CDR3 loop spans 13 amino acids. CDR3 sequence (DNA): TGTGCCAGCAGAAAGACAGGAGCCTACGAGCAGTACTTC. Translating it yields CASRKTGAYEQYF.

This rearrangement joins TRBV11-2 to TRBJ2-1, with D possibly matching TRBD2 (6 bases). CDR1 SGHAT and CDR2 FQNNGV come from the germline V gene. CDR3 length equals 17 residues. Trimming took 0 bases from V and 8 from J, leaving 20 bases between them. The CDR3 bases are TGTGCCAGCAGCTTAGAGGGGATCGGGGGAGGCCTCGATGAGCAGTTCTTC. Its protein is CASSLEGIGGGLDEQFF.